What follows are 13 T cell receptor beta chains derived from one specimen sequenced in a study of cytomegalovirus exposure and HLA in healthy donors. Both 60 Vbeta primers and 13 Jbeta primers went into the PCR. Measured with immunoSEQ multiplex PCR; TCRdb has only the in-frame clones, and not every one. Of under 200,000 clones listed, less than 85% were seen once; the top ten hold about 1.3%. The sequencing sample was made of PBMCs. The receptors derive from a man in his fifties or sixties in good health and CMV-seronegative.

The V gene is TRBV7-9, the J gene TRBJ2-7; a weak D match, TRBD2 (5 bases). Germline V gene sequence: CDR1 SEHNR, CDR2 FQNEAQ (reference sequence). V dropped 0 bases and J dropped 6 bases, with 15 bases sitting between them. CDR3 length equals 15 residues. CDR3 loop: CASSLAGSPGGEQYF. CDR3 DNA sequence: TGTGCCAGCAGCTTAGCCGGCTCCCCAGGAGGCGAGCAGTACTTC.

The CDR3 region has the DNA TGCGCCAGCTGTCTTGCAGCGGGAGGTCACGACTTCTCCTACGAGCAGTACTTC. It codes for CASCLAAGGHDFSYEQYF. The chain couples TRBV10-2 to TRBJ2-7; 9 bases align to TRBD2. V dropped 8 bases and J dropped 0; count of bases not matched to a gene: 17. The CDR3 is made up of 18 amino acids. Germline CDR1 is WSHSY and CDR2 is SAAADI.

This clone was detected a few times. This chain uses TRBV11-2 with TRBJ2-2; unclear D gene. Trimming took 3 bases from V and 3 from J, leaving 8 bases between them. The CDR3 contains 14 residues. From germline, CDR1 is SGHAT and CDR2 FQNNGV. The DNA of the CDR3 is TGTGCCAGCAGCTTTCTCCGCGACACCGGGGAGCTGTTTTTT. This translates into CASSFLRDTGELFF.

The V and J genes are TRBV30 and TRBJ1-2, with 8 bases fitting TRBD1. This CDR3 has 14 amino acids. Germline V gene lookup returns CDR1 GTSNPN and CDR2 SVGIG (reference sequence). Trimming at V came to 3 bases and at J to 7 bases, leaving 10 bases not matched to a gene. The DNA for the CDR3 is TGTGCCTGGAGGTGGGTGGCAGGGACAGGTGGCTACACCTTC. Its translation is CAWRWVAGTGGYTF.

The chain is built from TRBV30 and TRBJ2-3; 9 bases match TRBD1. Germline-derived CDR1 and CDR2 are GTSNPN and SVGIG (reference sequence). The junction had 4 bases not matched to a gene; V was cut back by 2 bases and J by 4 bases. CDR3 length equals 14 residues. The CDR3 region has the DNA TGTGCCTGGAGTCCGGGACAGGGTTCAGATACGCAGTATTTT. This sequence encodes CAWSPGQGSDTQYF.

This rearrangement joins TRBV7-9 to TRBJ2-7, with 10 bases aligning to TRBD2. Germline V gene sequence: CDR1 SEHNR, CDR2 FQNEAQ (reference sequence). The ends lost 1 base at V and 1 base at J; junction bases unmatched: 13. This CDR3 region has 19 residues. CDR3 sequence (DNA): TGTGCCAGCAGCTTAGATGGGTTCGGGAGCGGGAGGGCGTCCTACGAGCAGTACTTC. It yields the protein CASSLDGFGSGRASYEQYF. Full variable domain (rest looked up from reference TRBV7-9 and TRBJ2-7): DTGVSQNPRHKITKRGQNVTFRCDPISEHNRLYWYRQTLGQGPEFLTYFQNEAQLEKSRLLSDRFSAERPKGSFSTLEIQRTEQGDSAMYLCASSLDGFGSGRASYEQYFGPGTRLTVT.

The chain employs TRBV18 and TRBJ2-3, with D possibly being TRBD1 (6 bases). V lost 6 bases to trimming and J lost 4 bases, with 17 bases between them. The CDR3 runs to 15 residues. Germline assignment: CDR1 KGHSH and CDR2 LQKENI. Here the CDR3 DNA reads TGTGCCAGCTCGTACCGGGACACTGGGTCAGATACGCAGTATTTT. This encodes CASSYRDTGSDTQYF.

The chain is built from TRBV5-1 and TRBJ2-3; D is possibly TRBD2 (5 bases). Germline V lookup: CDR1 SGHRS, CDR2 YFSETQ. V was trimmed by 0 bases and J by 1 base, leaving 9 bases between them. CDR3 length equals 15 residues. CDR3 in amino acids: CASSLGGSGTDTQYF. The DNA for the CDR3 is TGCGCCAGCAGCTTGGGAGGGTCGGGCACAGATACGCAGTATTTT.

The chain joins TRBV30 to TRBJ1-6; unclear D gene. Germline CDR1 and CDR2: GTSNPN and SVGIG (reference sequence). The CDR3 runs to 14 residues. V was cut by 1 base and J by 5 bases, with 9 bases left in between. CDR3 DNA: TGTGCCTGGAGTGCGGGAGGAAATAATTCACCCCTCCACTTT. Translated: CAWSAGGNNSPLHF.

V gene TRBV4-3 combines with J gene TRBJ2-1, with D possibly being TRBD2 (6 bases). The CDR3 length is 15 residues. CDR1 LGHNA and CDR2 YSLEER come from the germline V gene. V gave up 5 bases and J gave up 1 base, with 12 bases separating them. CDR3 DNA sequence: TGCGCCAGCAGCATAGAGCGGGCATCCTACAATGAGCAGTTCTTC. Residues: CASSIERASYNEQFF.

V and J are TRBV7-2 and TRBJ2-3, with 12 bases lining up with TRBD2. The CDR3 spans 15 residues. V was clipped by 6 bases and J by 2 bases; unmatched bases: 3. Germline CDR1 is SGHTA and CDR2 is FQGNSA. CDR3 amino acids: CASRASGGVTDTQYF. The CDR3 DNA follows: TGTGCCAGCAGGGCTAGCGGGGGGGTCACAGATACGCAGTATTTT.

This clone was observed once. This rearrangement joins TRBV7-9 to TRBJ1-1, with 9 bases identical to TRBD1. Germline V gives CDR1 SEHNR, CDR2 FQNEAQ (reference sequence). After removal of 5 bases from V and 5 bases from J, the junction contained 6 bases not matched to a gene. This CDR3 is 14 amino acids long. This CDR3 reads CASSPNRGLTEAFF. The DNA of the CDR3 is TGTGCCAGCAGCCCCAACAGGGGGCTTACTGAAGCTTTCTTT.

V and J are TRBV29-1 and TRBJ2-2; the D gene is possibly TRBD2 (5 bases). Germline CDR1 reads SQVTM; CDR2 reads ANQGSEA. There are 11 residues in the CDR3. Trimming left V 8 bases short and J 7 bases short, with 11 bases between. The DNA of the CDR3 is TGCAGCTCCTCGGCGGGCGGGGAGCTGTTTTTT. Translating gives CSSSAGGELFF.